This is a list of T cell receptor beta chains from one sample in a study of T cell repertoires in cytomegalovirus infection. Their specific antigens are unknown. TCRdb reprocessed the reads with MiXCR, giving one entry per CDR3 protein. This table holds approximately 300,000 distinct CDR3 sequences, about 29% found once. The sample consisted of cultured PBMCs, taken from culture after CMV antigen stimulation. The source is a human donor in good health (CMV status not recorded). Some clones in this sample may be carry-over from other donors' samples. Both conserved end residues are part of each CDR3. The order of the fields is CDR3 protein, CDR3 DNA, J gene, clone size, D gene, V gene. The D gene is left open where the match is weak. A clone size is listed for some rows: how often the clone was seen (once, few, many), or a class if it is expanded.

CASSYGPGRGAFF,TGTGCCAGCAGCTATGGCCCCGGACGAGGAGCTTTCTTT,TRBJ1-1,NA,NA,TRBV5-6
CASSLQSNSNQPQHF,TGTGCCAGCAGTCTCCAGAGTAATAGCAATCAGCCCCAGCATTTT,TRBJ1-5,NA,NA,TRBV12-3/TRBV12-4
CASSLSRGGGKEQYF,TGTGCCAGCAGCCTCTCGCGAGGAGGGGGGAAAGAGCAGTACTTC,TRBJ2-7,NA,NA,TRBV5-4
CASSFTDRVESYTF,TGTGCCAGCAGCTTTACGGACAGGGTTGAGAGCTACACCTTC,TRBJ1-2,NA,TRBD1,TRBV7-8
CASSLTSGGYGYTF,TGTGCCAGCAGCCTGACCTCAGGGGGCTATGGCTACACCTTC,TRBJ1-2,many,TRBD1,TRBV7-9
CASSRGTRGTQYF,TGTGCCAGCAGCCGCGGGACCCGTGGGACCCAGTACTTC,TRBJ2-5,NA,NA,TRBV4-2
CAITPRVAGGNEQFF,TGTGCCATCACGCCACGGGTAGCGGGGGGTAATGAGCAGTTCTTC,TRBJ2-1,NA,TRBD2,TRBV7-2
CASSLTGGPYSNQPQHF,TGTGCCAGCAGCCTAACGGGGGGACCCTATAGCAATCAGCCCCAGCATTTT,TRBJ1-5,few,NA,TRBV7-3
CASSPRTGDGQYF,TGTGCCAGCAGCCCCAGGACAGGGGACGGGCAGTACTTC,TRBJ2-7,few,TRBD1,TRBV7-2
CASSSVSGGGTEAFF,TGTGCCAGCAGCTCCGTTTCTGGGGGCGGCACTGAAGCTTTCTTT,TRBJ1-1,many,NA,TRBV11-2
CASSTSEGTGELFF,TGTGCCAGCAGCACTAGCGAAGGCACCGGGGAGCTGTTTTTT,TRBJ2-2,NA,TRBD2,TRBV7-8
CASSGGLAGVVGELFF,TGTGCCAGTAGTGGGGGACTAGCGGGAGTTGTCGGGGAGCTGTTTTTT,TRBJ2-2,NA,TRBD2,TRBV19
CASSLALAVSYEQYF,TGTGCCAGCAGCTTAGCGCTAGCGGTGTCCTACGAGCAGTACTTC,TRBJ2-7,many,TRBD2,TRBV7-2
CSARRLMTAIGNEQFF,TGCAGTGCTAGACGTTTGATGACAGCAATCGGCAATGAGCAGTTCTTC,TRBJ2-1,NA,NA,TRBV20-1
CASSSRQGRGYEQYF,TGTGCCAGCAGTTCCCGACAGGGGCGCGGGTACGAGCAGTACTTC,TRBJ2-7,few,TRBD1,TRBV28
CASSTKGAGTEAFF,TGTGCCAGCAGCACCAAGGGGGCCGGCACTGAAGCTTTCTTT,TRBJ1-1,NA,TRBD1,TRBV6-1
CASSIEGTGRYNEQFF,TGTGCCAGTAGTATAGAGGGGACAGGGCGCTACAATGAGCAGTTCTTC,TRBJ2-1,few,TRBD1,TRBV19
CSARGGTVYNEQFF,TGCAGTGCTAGAGGGGGGACAGTTTACAATGAGCAGTTCTTC,TRBJ2-1,NA,TRBD1,TRBV20-1
CASSSGQRMNTEAFF,TGTGCCAGCAGCTCGGGACAGAGAATGAACACTGAAGCTTTCTTT,TRBJ1-1,NA,TRBD1,TRBV7-9
CASSQGGGRAIYEQYF,TGTGCCAGCAGCCAGGGGGGTGGCAGGGCGATCTACGAGCAGTACTTC,TRBJ2-7,few,NA,TRBV4-2
CASSFSRGQGLWDVYNSPLHF,TGTGCCAGCAGCTTTTCAAGGGGACAGGGTCTATGGGACGTTTATAATTCACCCCTCCACTTT,TRBJ1-6,NA,TRBD1,TRBV13
CASSQHGQGRRETQYF,TGTGCCAGCAGCCAGCACGGACAGGGTAGGCGAGAGACCCAGTACTTC,TRBJ2-5,many,TRBD1,TRBV5-8
CASGPGQGRNEKLFF,TGTGCCAGCGGACCGGGACAGGGGAGGAATGAAAAACTGTTTTTT,TRBJ1-4,NA,TRBD1,TRBV25-1
CASSMGLADSYEQYF,TGTGCCAGTAGTATGGGACTAGCGGACTCCTACGAGCAGTACTTC,TRBJ2-7,NA,TRBD2,TRBV19
CAASTGGVEAQYF,TGTGCCGCCTCGACAGGGGGCGTGGAAGCGCAGTACTTC,TRBJ2-7,few,TRBD1,TRBV6-4
CSARVPGTYEQYF,TGCAGTGCTAGGGTCCCGGGGACCTACGAGCAGTACTTC,TRBJ2-7,few,NA,TRBV20-1
CASSQPDPGQGGTEAFF,TGTGCCAGCAGCCAACCAGACCCGGGACAGGGAGGGACTGAAGCTTTCTTT,TRBJ1-1,NA,TRBD1,TRBV4-2
CASSLGVGRAGRQPQHF,TGTGCCAGCAGCTTAGGGGTAGGGAGGGCCGGACGTCAGCCCCAGCATTTT,TRBJ1-5,few,NA,TRBV7-2
CASSGDGESYEQYF,TGTGCCAGCAGCGGAGACGGGGAGTCCTACGAGCAGTACTTC,TRBJ2-7,NA,NA,TRBV7-9
CASSPEFSAIPSTDTQYF,TGTGCCAGCAGTCCCGAATTTTCAGCGATTCCTAGCACAGATACGCAGTATTTT,TRBJ2-3,many,NA,TRBV12-3/TRBV12-4
CASSRGGGTEAFF,TGTGCCAGCAGCAGGGGAGGAGGCACTGAAGCTTTCTTT,TRBJ1-1,many,NA,TRBV25-1
CASSLVGATGYEQYF,TGCGCCAGCAGCTTGGTCGGGGCTACGGGATACGAGCAGTACTTC,TRBJ2-7,few,NA,TRBV5-1
CATSRGGEVINVLTF,TGTGCCACCAGCAGAGGAGGGGAGGTAATCAACGTCCTGACTTTC,TRBJ2-6,few,NA,TRBV15
CASSPRDTDTQYF,TGTGCCAGCAGCCCTCGAGACACAGATACGCAGTATTTT,TRBJ2-3,many,NA,TRBV7-6
CASSHDRDGGSYNEQFF,TGTGCCAGCAGTCACGACAGGGATGGGGGCTCCTACAATGAGCAGTTCTTC,TRBJ2-1,few,TRBD1,TRBV12-3/TRBV12-4
CASSSRGGPEQPQHF,TGTGCCAGCAGCTCTCGAGGGGGGCCGGAGCAGCCCCAGCATTTT,TRBJ1-5,many,NA,TRBV7-2
CASSSTKVGGGNTIYF,TGTGCCAGCAGCTCTACCAAGGTCGGGGGAGGAAACACCATATATTTT,TRBJ1-3,few,NA,TRBV28
CAWSTATGELFF,TGTGCCTGGAGTACGGCGACCGGGGAGCTGTTTTTT,TRBJ2-2,many,NA,TRBV30
CASRRGVTEAFF,TGTGCCAGTAGGCGGGGGGTTACTGAAGCTTTCTTT,TRBJ1-1,NA,NA,TRBV19
CASSYRGEGTEAFF,TGTGCCAGCTCGTACAGGGGGGAAGGCACTGAAGCTTTCTTT,TRBJ1-1,once,TRBD1,TRBV18
CASSQEGPHYGYTF,TGCGCCAGCAGCCAAGAGGGACCACACTATGGCTACACCTTC,TRBJ1-2,few,NA,TRBV4-1
CASSLTGFNTEAFF,TGTGCCAGCAGTTTAACCGGGTTCAACACTGAAGCTTTCTTT,TRBJ1-1,few,NA,TRBV12-3/TRBV12-4
CASSESPDRNYGYTF,TGCGCCAGCAGCGAATCTCCGGACAGGAACTATGGCTACACCTTC,TRBJ1-2,NA,TRBD1,TRBV5-1
CASSDAGNSGNTIYF,TGTGCCAGTAGTGACGCGGGGAACTCTGGAAACACCATATATTTT,TRBJ1-3,many,NA,TRBV19
CASSLVSEKLFF,TGTGCCAGCAGCTTAGTGTCCGAAAAACTGTTTTTT,TRBJ1-4,few,NA,TRBV11-2
CASSQWDRVTYEQYF,TGTGCCAGCAGCCAATGGGACAGGGTCACCTACGAGCAGTACTTC,TRBJ2-7,NA,TRBD1,TRBV6-5
CASSYRATQYF,TGTGCCAGCAGTTACCGAGCGACCCAGTACTTC,TRBJ2-5,NA,NA,TRBV6-5
CASTPPGSQPQHF,TGTGCCAGCACCCCACCCGGGAGTCAGCCCCAGCATTTT,TRBJ1-5,once,NA,TRBV28
CASSLTRILAGGPRNNEQFF,TGTGCCAGCAGCTTAACGAGGATCCTAGCGGGAGGGCCAAGGAACAATGAGCAGTTCTTC,TRBJ2-1,NA,TRBD2,TRBV7-3
CASSQEIRAGDLAEGAYNEQFF,TGTGCCAGCAGCCAAGAAATCCGGGCAGGCGATTTAGCGGAGGGGGCATACAATGAGCAGTTCTTC,TRBJ2-1,few,NA,TRBV4-2
CASSLGPLAAAYEQYF,TGTGCCAGCAGCTTAGGGCCACTAGCGGCCGCCTACGAGCAGTACTTC,TRBJ2-7,NA,TRBD2,TRBV7-2
CASSLAWTGGETQYF,TGTGCCAGCAGCTTAGCGTGGACAGGGGGAGAGACCCAGTACTTC,TRBJ2-5,NA,TRBD1,TRBV7-8
CATKYVTGYPTNEKLFF,TGTGCCACCAAATACGTTACAGGCTACCCAACTAATGAAAAACTGTTTTTT,TRBJ1-4,many,NA,TRBV15